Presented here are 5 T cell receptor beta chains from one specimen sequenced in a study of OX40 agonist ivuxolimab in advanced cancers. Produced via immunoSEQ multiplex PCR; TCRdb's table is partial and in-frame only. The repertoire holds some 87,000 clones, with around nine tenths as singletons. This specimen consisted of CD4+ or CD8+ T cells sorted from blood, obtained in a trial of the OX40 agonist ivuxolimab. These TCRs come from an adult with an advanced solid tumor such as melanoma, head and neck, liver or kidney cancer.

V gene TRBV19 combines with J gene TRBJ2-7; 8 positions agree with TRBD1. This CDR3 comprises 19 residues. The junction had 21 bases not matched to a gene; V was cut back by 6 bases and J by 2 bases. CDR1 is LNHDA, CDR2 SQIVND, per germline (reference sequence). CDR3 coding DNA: TGTGCCAGTAGCTCGCTCAGCCGGGGAGCCGGGACAGGTACCTACGAGCAGTACTTC. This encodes CASSSLSRGAGTGTYEQYF.

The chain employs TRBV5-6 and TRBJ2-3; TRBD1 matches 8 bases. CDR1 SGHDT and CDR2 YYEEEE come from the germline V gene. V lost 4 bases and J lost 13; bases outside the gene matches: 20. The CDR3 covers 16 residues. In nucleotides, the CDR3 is TGTGCCAGCAGCCCACCCGGGACAGGAGGCTCCGGTCGGGAGTATTTT. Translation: CASSPPGTGGSGREYF.

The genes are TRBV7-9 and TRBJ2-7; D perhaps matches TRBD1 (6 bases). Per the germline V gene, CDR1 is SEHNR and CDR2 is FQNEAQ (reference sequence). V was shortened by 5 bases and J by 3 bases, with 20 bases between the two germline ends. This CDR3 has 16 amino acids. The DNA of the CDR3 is TGTGCCAGCAGCAAAAATCGGACAGAAAAACACTACGAGCAGTACTTC. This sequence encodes CASSKNRTEKHYEQYF.

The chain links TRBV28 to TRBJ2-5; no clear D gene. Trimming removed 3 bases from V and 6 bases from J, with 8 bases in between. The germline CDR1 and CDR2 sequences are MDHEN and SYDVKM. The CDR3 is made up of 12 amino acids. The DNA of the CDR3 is TGTGCCAGCAGTTTTGGCTTCAAGACCCAGTACTTC. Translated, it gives CASSFGFKTQYF.

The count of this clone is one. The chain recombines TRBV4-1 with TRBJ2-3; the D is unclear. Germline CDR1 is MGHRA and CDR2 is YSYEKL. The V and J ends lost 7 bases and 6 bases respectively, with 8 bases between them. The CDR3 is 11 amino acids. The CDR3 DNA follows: TGCGCCAGCAAGGAGAGGGATACGCAGTATTTT. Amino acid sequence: CASKERDTQYF.